The sequence of this T cell receptor beta chain was determined in a study of blood T cell repertoires in COVID-19. Either two negative PCRs, clearance, or symptom resolution qualified Cohort 3 donors as recovered. The data were produced by immunoSEQ multiplex PCR, yet TCRdb's version contains in-frame clones alone and is incomplete. This sample carries roughly 300,000 clones, about 93% of them seen once, and the ten largest clones take around 1.1%. Trimming removed 0 bases at V and 3 bases at J, with 13 bases between. CDR3 size: 16 residues. Per germline, CDR1 SGHNT and CDR2 YYREEE (reference sequence).

The TCR sequence derives from a woman between 25 and 40 years old who had recovered from COVID-19. This sequence joins TRBV5-4 and TRBJ1-5, with D possibly TRBD1 on 5 matching bases. Sequencing was carried out using PBMCs or T cells enriched from blood (not recorded which). As DNA, the CDR3 is TGTGCCAGCAGCTTGGGGGGTCAAGGGGCCAATCAGCCCCAGCATTTT. Translating it yields CASSLGGQGANQPQHF. The entire variable domain, with the rest obtained from reference TRBV5-4 and TRBJ1-5, is as follows: ETGVTQSPTHLIKTRGQQVTLRCSSQSGHNTVSWYQQALGQGPQFIFQYYREEENGRGNFPPRFSGLQFPNYSSELNVNALELDDSALYLCASSLGGQGANQPQHFGDGTRLSIL.